This TCR beta chain stems from a study of blood T cell repertoires in COVID-19. Study-wide context: Researchers got acute and convalescent COVID-19 samples from the United States, Italy and Spain.

Original processing notes: Reference gene primer amplification gave nucleated cell count estimates. Sequencing was performed with immunoSEQ multiplex PCR; in TCRdb, only in-frame clones are kept and a portion is missing. Clone size and the V and J calls come from that table; the DNA yielded D and trimming. The sample contains about 140,000 clones, 85% to 90% of which appear only once. Trimming left V 7 bases short and J 0 bases short, with 15 bases between. Looked up from germline, CDR1 is LNHDA and CDR2 is SQIVND (reference sequence). This CDR3 has 15 residues. V usage is TRBV19 and J usage is TRBJ1-2; TRBD1 is a possible D gene (5 bases). The sequencing sample was made of PBMCs or T cells enriched from blood (not recorded which). The TCR originated in a man aged 55-75 years who had recovered from COVID-19. CDR3 sequence reads: CASKEGLVPNYGYTF. For the CDR3, the DNA is TGTGCCAGTAAGGAGGGGTTGGTCCCTAACTATGGCTACACCTTC.